Shown below are 13 T cell receptor beta chains from a single sample sequenced in a study of control samples from healthy donors and cancer patients. Profiled with immunoSEQ multiplex PCR; TCRdb holds only in-frame clones, not every one. This table has approximately 130,000 clones, 87% appearing once. Specimen: blood. Receptors originate from a man aged 55-75 years in good health.

This chain connects TRBV19 to TRBJ1-3, with D possibly matching TRBD1 (5 bases). V was trimmed by 8 bases and J by 0 bases, leaving 11 bases between them. The CDR3 is made up of 14 amino acids. In germline, CDR1 is LNHDA, CDR2 SQIVND (reference sequence). CDR3 in amino acids: CASSQGFSGNTIYF. CDR3 coding DNA: TGTGCCAGTTCGCAGGGATTCTCTGGAAACACCATATATTTT.

This chain joins TRBV6-5 and TRBJ1-1; possibly TRBD1 for D (5 bases). Germline CDR1 reads MNHEY; CDR2 reads SVGAGI. Trimming pared 7 bases from V and 0 bases from J, leaving 15 bases between. The CDR3 totals 15 residues. In nucleotides, the CDR3 is TGTGCCAGCACCCTACTAGGGGAGGTGAACACTGAAGCTTTCTTT. Translation: CASTLLGEVNTEAFF.

The chain has TRBV28 and TRBJ1-2; D is unclear. Trimming removed 8 bases from V and 9 bases from J, with 16 bases in between. Germline V gene sequence: CDR1 MDHEN, CDR2 SYDVKM. The CDR3 is 12 residues long. The CDR3 region is CASGRRWASYTF. CDR3 DNA sequence: TGTGCCAGCGGGCGTAGGTGGGCAAGCTACACCTTC.

The chain is built from TRBV5-4 and TRBJ2-3, with D hard to call. There are 16 residues in the CDR3. CDR1 and CDR2 from the germline V gene are SGHNT and YYREEE (reference sequence). V shed 0 bases and J shed 0 bases, with 11 bases lying between them. DNA of the CDR3: TGTGCCAGCAGCTTGGGGTTAGTGGGAAGCACAGATACGCAGTATTTT. Translated: CASSLGLVGSTDTQYF.

This sequence joins TRBV2 and TRBJ2-1; tentatively, D is TRBD2 (5 bases). This CDR3 spans 13 amino acids. Germline V CDR1 and CDR2: SNHLY, FYNNEI. The V and J ends lost 8 bases and 0 bases respectively, with 8 bases between them. The CDR3 region is CASFTSSYNEQFF. CDR3 in DNA: TGTGCCAGCTTTACTAGCTCCTACAATGAGCAGTTCTTC.

This clone was counted a single time. The rearrangement uses TRBV7-9 and TRBJ2-3; D is ambiguous. The CDR3 sequence is 15 residues long. Germline V gene sequence: CDR1 SEHNR, CDR2 FQNEAQ (reference sequence). Trimming removed 1 base from V and 1 base from J, with 9 bases in between. The CDR3 here is CASSLGEPRTDTQYF. The CDR3, as DNA: TGTGCCAGCAGCTTAGGTGAGCCCCGCACAGATACGCAGTATTTT. The variable domain in full, with the rest retrieved from reference TRBV7-9 and TRBJ2-3, is DTGVSQNPRHKITKRGQNVTFRCDPISEHNRLYWYRQTLGQGPEFLTYFQNEAQLEKSRLLSDRFSAERPKGSFSTLEIQRTEQGDSAMYLCASSLGEPRTDTQYFGPGTRLTVL.

The chain is built from TRBV4-3 and TRBJ1-2; no definite D call. Trimming took off 1 base at V and 14 bases at J, with 14 bases between the two ends. The CDR3 sequence is 12 residues long. Germline V gene lookup returns CDR1 LGHNA and CDR2 YSLEER. The CDR3 loop is CASSQVNGGQTF. The CDR3 DNA is TGCGCCAGCAGCCAAGTGAATGGCGGCCAAACCTTC.

The rearrangement links TRBV11-3 to TRBJ2-1; a weak D match, TRBD2 (5 bases). The germline V and J ends were trimmed by 1 base and 6 bases, with 7 bases remaining between them. The CDR3 runs 13 residues. Germline V gives CDR1 SGHNT, CDR2 YENEEA. Here the CDR3 reads CASSLGGGNEQFF. The CDR3 nucleotides read TGTGCCAGCAGCTTAGGAGGAGGCAATGAGCAGTTCTTC. Looking up the rest from reference TRBV11-3 and TRBJ2-1 gives the full variable domain: EAGVVQSPRYKIIEKKQPVAFWCNPISGHNTLYWYLQNLGQGPELLIRYENEEAVDDSQLPKDRFSAERLKGVDSTLKIQPAELGDSAVYLCASSLGGGNEQFFGPGTRLTVL.

This clone was seen once. The chain links TRBV6-6 to TRBJ2-7, with 7 bases aligning to TRBD2. Trimming took 6 bases from V and 0 from J; bases not matched to a gene: 8. The CDR3 runs to 15 residues. CDR1 is MNHNY, CDR2 SVGAGI, per germline (reference sequence). In nucleotides, the CDR3 is TGTGCCAGCAGACCAGTGCGGGGGAGCTCCTACGAGCAGTACTTC. Translated: CASRPVRGSSYEQYF.

The chain recombines TRBV29-1 with TRBJ2-7; D call uncertain. The CDR3 contains 12 residues. Germline V gives CDR1 SQVTM, CDR2 ANQGSEA. V shed 4 bases and J shed 4 bases, with 11 bases lying between them. The DNA of the CDR3 is TGCAGCGTTGGACAAGTCGGATACGAGCAGTACTTC. This gives the protein CSVGQVGYEQYF.

The V and J genes are TRBV6-5 and TRBJ2-3; no clear D. The germline gives CDR1 MNHEY, CDR2 SVGAGI. This CDR3 is built from 10 residues. The V end lost 7 bases, the J end lost 6 bases, and 5 bases lay between the germline ends. The CDR3 coding sequence is TGTGCCAGCAAGTCTGATACGCAGTATTTT. It yields the protein CASKSDTQYF.

V gene TRBV19 combines with J gene TRBJ1-5; 8 bases are shared with TRBD1. J lost 6 bases, V lost 3 bases, and 7 bases had no gene match. This CDR3 is 15 amino acids long. The V gene's germline CDR1 is LNHDA and CDR2 SQIVND (reference sequence). In DNA form, the CDR3 reads TGTGCCAGTAGTATTCAGGGGGCGCGGGGTCAGCCCCAGCATTTT. Translated: CASSIQGARGQPQHF.

The chain uses TRBV5-1 and TRBJ1-3; D gene uncertain. Germline CDR1 reads SGHRS; CDR2 reads YFSETQ. Trimming removed 4 bases at V and 0 bases at J, with 14 bases between. The CDR3 has 16 amino acids. CDR3 amino acids: CASSPVAGNSGNTIYF. The DNA of the CDR3 is TGCGCCAGCAGCCCCGTTGCCGGAAACTCTGGAAACACCATATATTTT.